A selection of T cell receptor beta chains follows, all from one sample in a study of PD-1 blockade in classical Hodgkin lymphoma. The assay was immunoSEQ multiplex PCR, and TCRdb's table has in-frame clones only and misses some. Of 30,000 or so clones in the sample, approximately 83% were seen once. The sequencing here drew on CD4+ T cells from blood, taken at baseline. The source of these receptors is a human donor with classical Hodgkin lymphoma. The CDR3 runs from the conserved cysteine through the conserved F or W. The D gene is left open where the match is weak. Rows may omit the clone size; those that give it use once, few, many or a size class.

j_call | clone_size | d_call | v_call | cdr3_aa | cdr3_nt
TRBJ2-3 | . | . | TRBV11-3 | CASSTGLPGTDTQYF | TGTGCCAGCAGCACGGGACTTCCGGGCACAGATACGCAGTATTTT
TRBJ2-5 | . | TRBD1 | TRBV9 | CASNRDRGETQYF | TGTGCCAGCAACCGGGACAGGGGAGAGACCCAGTACTTC
TRBJ1-1 | . | . | TRBV10-3 | CAIRKAGGNTEAFF | TGTGCCATCCGAAAGGCGGGAGGGAACACTGAAGCTTTCTTT
TRBJ1-6 | once | . | TRBV30 | CAWSVGTPGPLHF | TGTGCCTGGAGTGTGGGAACTCCGGGACCCCTCCACTTT
TRBJ1-1 | once | . | TRBV5-6 | CASASGGLVANTEAFF | TGTGCCAGCGCCTCGGGAGGACTCGTTGCGAACACTGAAGCTTTCTTT
TRBJ1-5 | . | . | TRBV30 | CAWSVHSNQPQHF | TGTGCCTGGAGTGTACACAGCAATCAGCCCCAGCATTTT
TRBJ2-6 | . | . | TRBV7-9 | CASSSQTDGANVLTF | TGTGCCAGCAGCTCCCAGACCGACGGGGCCAACGTCCTGACTTTC
TRBJ2-5 | . | TRBD1 | TRBV29-1 | CSAEKTGAGETQYF | TGCAGCGCCGAAAAGACAGGGGCGGGGGAGACCCAGTACTTC
TRBJ1-1 | . | . | TRBV28 | CASSLQLLKNTEAFF | TGTGCCAGCAGTTTACAGCTGTTAAAGAACACTGAAGCTTTCTTT
TRBJ2-5 | . | . | TRBV10-3 | CAISEGTAETQYF | TGTGCCATCAGTGAGGGTACGGCGGAGACCCAGTACTTC
TRBJ1-4 | few | . | TRBV27 | CASRSGVNEKLFF | TGTGCCAGCAGATCAGGGGTCAATGAAAAACTGTTTTTT
TRBJ2-7 | . | . | TRBV9 | CASSVGYGGAIDHEQYF | TGTGCCAGCAGCGTAGGTTATGGGGGGGCGATCGACCACGAGCAGTACTTC
TRBJ2-7 | . | . | TRBV10-3 | CAISNLQGRTSYEQYF | TGTGCCATCAGTAACCTACAGGGGCGGACTAGCTACGAGCAGTACTTC
TRBJ2-5 | . | . | TRBV4-2 | CASSQDRGETQYF | TGTGCCAGCAGCCAAGATCGCGGGGAGACCCAGTACTTC
TRBJ2-2 | . | . | TRBV5-1 | CASSDRPSGELFF | TGCGCCAGCTCGGACCGGCCCTCCGGGGAGCTGTTTTTT
TRBJ2-1 | . | TRBD2 | TRBV7-2 | CASSLDGGRAGYEQFF | TGTGCCAGCAGCTTAGATGGCGGGAGGGCCGGATATGAGCAGTTCTTC
TRBJ2-1 | . | TRBD1 | TRBV13 | CASSLGLSQNRGQFF | TGTGCCAGCAGCTTAGGCCTATCCCAGAACAGGGGGCAGTTCTTC
TRBJ2-5 | . | . | TRBV6-5 | CASSYRGETQYF | TGTGCCAGCAGTTACAGGGGAGAGACCCAGTACTTC
TRBJ2-2 | once | TRBD1 | TRBV5-4 | CASSFGAGGNTGELFF | TGTGCCAGCAGCTTTGGGGCAGGGGGGAACACCGGGGAGCTGTTTTTT
TRBJ1-5 | few | . | TRBV6-6 | CASSTPNPDSNQPQHF | TGTGCCAGCAGTACCCCCAACCCTGATAGCAATCAGCCCCAGCATTTT
TRBJ2-6 | . | TRBD1 | TRBV7-9 | CASSSVTGVGANVLTF | TGTGCCAGCAGCTCCGTGACAGGGGTCGGGGCCAACGTCCTGACTTTC
TRBJ1-1 | . | . | TRBV5-4 | CASSLVSGMNTEAFF | TGTGCCAGCAGCTTGGTTTCGGGGATGAACACTGAAGCTTTCTTT
TRBJ1-2 | . | . | TRBV19 | CASSIRAEANYGYTF | TGTGCCAGTAGTATAAGGGCAGAAGCTAACTATGGCTACACCTTC
TRBJ2-4 | once | . | TRBV2 | CASSVPGHYIQYF | TGTGCCAGCAGTGTTCCGGGACATTACATTCAGTACTTC
TRBJ1-1 | once | TRBD1 | TRBV7-2 | CASSLGSRDRGFGEAFF | TGTGCCAGCAGCCTAGGCTCCAGGGACAGGGGATTTGGTGAAGCTTTCTTT
TRBJ2-7 | . | TRBD2 | TRBV30 | CAWRTSGRAYEQYF | TGTGCCTGGAGGACTAGCGGGAGGGCCTACGAGCAGTACTTC
TRBJ2-7 | . | TRBD1 | TRBV18 | CASSPLSTGIYEQYF | TGTGCCAGCTCACCACTGTCGACAGGGATCTACGAGCAGTACTTC
TRBJ2-3 | . | . | TRBV5-1 | CASSLTTDTQYF | TGCGCCAGCAGCTTGACTACAGATACGCAGTATTTT
TRBJ2-7 | . | TRBD1 | TRBV30 | CAWDRTGGISYEQYF | TGTGCCTGGGATAGGACAGGGGGCATCTCCTACGAGCAGTACTTC
TRBJ1-1 | few | . | TRBV19 | CASLYPGSGTEAFF | TGTGCCAGCCTGTACCCCGGGAGCGGCACTGAAGCTTTCTTT
TRBJ2-7 | . | . | TRBV27 | CASTPSGPPYEQYF | TGTGCCAGCACCCCCAGCGGGCCTCCCTACGAGCAGTACTTC
TRBJ2-3 | . | . | TRBV7-2 | CASSLDGGTTDTQYF | TGTGCCAGCAGCTTAGACGGCGGGACCACAGATACGCAGTATTTT
TRBJ2-1 | . | . | TRBV15 | CATSRDRGSQAYNEQFF | TGTGCCACCAGCAGAGATCGGGGCAGCCAAGCCTACAATGAGCAGTTCTTC
TRBJ2-5 | . | TRBD1 | TRBV5-1 | CASSLLQGVGQETQYF | TGCGCCAGCAGCTTACTACAGGGGGTCGGGCAAGAGACCCAGTACTTC
TRBJ1-1 | . | . | TRBV27 | CASSSQQGFEAFF | TGTGCCAGCAGTTCTCAACAGGGATTTGAAGCTTTCTTT
TRBJ2-3 | . | . | TRBV28 | CASSSYRPGRRATDTQYF | TGTGCCAGCAGTTCCTACCGCCCAGGGAGGAGGGCCACAGATACGCAGTATTTT
TRBJ1-5 | . | . | TRBV11-2 | CASSLVSGANQPQHF | TGTGCCAGCAGCTTAGTTTCAGGGGCGAATCAGCCCCAGCATTTT